Each of the 10 T cell receptor beta chains below was sequenced from the same sample in a study of T-cell reconstitution after alpha-beta-depleted transplantation in children (dated by TCRdb to 2016 to 2017). The method behind the library was PCR. Sequenced using an Illumina HiSeq 2500. TCR library preparation used molecular barcoding, with unique molecular identifiers applied to normalize quantification of the TCRbeta repertoire. TCRdb ran its own pipeline on the public reads, namely fastp trimming at Q25 and MiXCR clone calling, and kept in-frame beta chains. Duplicate CDR3 protein sequences are folded into a single record with the most common DNA and genes. Across this sample there are a few hundred thousand distinct CDR3 sequences, with approximately 9.9% seen only once. In total, the top ten clones hold approximately 4.7% of the sample. This specimen was PBMCs from the stem cell graft donor, taken from the stem cell graft. The source of these receptors is a human donor who donated a stem cell graft to a child with SCID.

In this sample, this clonotype turned up many times. The chain links TRBV6-1 to TRBJ2-3; D unresolved. This CDR3 region has 14 residues. V was shortened by 4 bases and J by 0 bases, with 8 bases between the two germline ends. Germline V gene sequence: CDR1 MNHNS, CDR2 SASEGT. The CDR3 nucleotides are TGTGCCAGCAGTGCGGGTCCTAGCACAGATACGCAGTATTTT. Translated, it gives CASSAGPSTDTQYF.

This clonotype was counted ten times or more. This rearrangement joins TRBV7-2 to TRBJ2-1; TRBD2 aligns across 7 bases. The length of the CDR3 is 14 residues. Germline trimming cut 3 bases from V and 10 bases from J; bases unmatched to any gene: 9. The germline V gene has CDR1 SGHTA and CDR2 FQGNSA. The CDR3 coding sequence is TGTGCCAGCAGCTTGGCGGGGGTAAGGTCCGAGCAGTTCTTC. Amino acid sequence: CASSLAGVRSEQFF. Using reference TRBV7-2 and TRBJ2-1 for the parts outside the CDR3, the full variable domain is GAGVSQSPSNKVTEKGKDVELRCDPISGHTALYWYRQSLGQGLEFLIYFQGNSAPDKSGLPSDRFSAERTGGSVSTLTIQRTQQEDSAVYLCASSLAGVRSEQFFGPGTRLTVL.

This clonotype was detected many times. The chain couples TRBV7-8 to TRBJ2-2; tentative D call: TRBD2 (6 bases). V gave up 2 bases and J gave up 5 bases, with 15 bases separating them. This CDR3 has 16 amino acids. Germline assignment: CDR1 SGHVS and CDR2 FQNEAQ. The CDR3: CASSLMGGGGTGELFF. In DNA, the CDR3 is TGTGCCAGCAGCTTAATGGGAGGCGGAGGGACCGGGGAGCTGTTTTTT.

This clonotype was picked up many times. The chain combines TRBV5-6 with TRBJ1-2; 8 bases line up with TRBD1. Germline CDR1 SGHDT, CDR2 YYEEEE. The CDR3 consists of 14 residues. V was clipped by 3 bases and J by 4 bases; unmatched bases: 5. Here the CDR3 DNA reads TGTGCCAGCAGCTGGGGCGGACAGGGCTATGGCTACACCTTC. Encoded protein: CASSWGGQGYGYTF.

The chain has TRBV18 and TRBJ2-7; 7 bases are a match to TRBD1. Germline CDR1 and CDR2: KGHSH and LQKENI. V shed 1 base and J 5 bases; nucleotides not matched to a gene: 8. The CDR3 length is 15 residues. CDR3 coding DNA: TGTGCCAGCTCACCACTTGGGACAGTAGGCAACGAGCAGTACTTC. Translating gives CASSPLGTVGNEQYF.

This clonotype has a count of ten or more. The chain joins TRBV5-1 to TRBJ2-1, with 8 bases aligning to TRBD2. The CDR3 is 14 residues long. The J segment lost 8 bases and the V segment lost 4 bases, leaving 8 bases of the junction unmatched. The germline V gene encodes CDR1 SGHRS and CDR2 YFSETQ. In nucleotides, the CDR3 is TGCGCCAGCAGCCCCAAACCGGGGGGGGATGAGCAGTTCTTC. Amino acids: CASSPKPGGDEQFF.

This chain joins TRBV20-1 and TRBJ2-7, with TRBD1 identical over 8 bases. This CDR3 contains 14 residues. From germline, CDR1 is DFQATT and CDR2 SNEGSKA (reference sequence). The ends lost 3 bases at V and 4 bases at J; junction bases unmatched: 8. The CDR3 loop reads CSASGRQGRYEQYF. As DNA, the CDR3 is TGCAGTGCTAGCGGCCGACAGGGGAGATACGAGCAGTACTTC.

The chain recombines TRBV7-6 with TRBJ2-2, with 8 bases matching TRBD1. Trimming took 2 bases from V and 3 from J; bases not matched to a gene: 5. The V gene's germline CDR1 is SGHVS and CDR2 FNYEAQ. This CDR3 comprises 16 residues. This CDR3 is CASSLSGTGYTGELFF. The CDR3 nucleotides are TGTGCCAGCAGCTTATCTGGGACAGGTTACACCGGGGAGCTGTTTTTT.

This clonotype was recorded many times. The chain has TRBV11-1 and TRBJ1-5; 7 bases line up with TRBD1. The ends lost 2 bases at V and 0 bases at J; junction bases unmatched: 7. The length of the CDR3 is 17 residues. Germline V gene lookup returns CDR1 SGHAT and CDR2 FQDESV (reference sequence). The chain's CDR3 is CASSLPDRDYSNQPQHF. CDR3 in DNA: TGTGCCAGCAGCTTACCCGACAGGGATTATAGCAATCAGCCCCAGCATTTT.

This clonotype was counted ten times or more. The rearrangement joins TRBV29-1 to TRBJ1-2; weak D call: TRBD1 (5 bases). V lost 2 bases, J lost 8 bases, and 15 bases lay in between. CDR1 SQVTM and CDR2 ANQGSEA come from the germline V gene. The CDR3 runs 13 residues. Written as DNA, the CDR3 is TGCAGCGTTGAATTAGGGCAGGGTACGGGCTACACCTTC. Its protein is CSVELGQGTGYTF.